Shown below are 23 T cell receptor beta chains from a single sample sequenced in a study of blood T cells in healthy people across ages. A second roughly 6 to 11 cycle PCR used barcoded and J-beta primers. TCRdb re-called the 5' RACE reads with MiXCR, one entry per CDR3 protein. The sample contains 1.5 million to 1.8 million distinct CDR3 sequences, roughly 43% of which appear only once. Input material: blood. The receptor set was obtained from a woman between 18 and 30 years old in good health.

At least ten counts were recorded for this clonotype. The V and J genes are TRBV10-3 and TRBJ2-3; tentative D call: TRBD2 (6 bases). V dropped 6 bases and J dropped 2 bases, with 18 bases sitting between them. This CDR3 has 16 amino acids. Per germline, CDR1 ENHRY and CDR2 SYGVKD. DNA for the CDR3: TGTGCCATCAGCACTCTAGCGAGCACCTCCACAGATACGCAGTATTTT. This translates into CAISTLASTSTDTQYF.

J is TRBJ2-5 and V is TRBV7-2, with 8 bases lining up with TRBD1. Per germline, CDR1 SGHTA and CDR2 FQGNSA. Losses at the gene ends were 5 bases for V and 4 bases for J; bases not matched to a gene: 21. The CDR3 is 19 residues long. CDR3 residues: CASSPYLDRGSLEGETQYF. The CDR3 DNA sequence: TGTGCCAGCAGCCCTTACCTAGACAGGGGCTCTCTAGAAGGAGAGACCCAGTACTTC.

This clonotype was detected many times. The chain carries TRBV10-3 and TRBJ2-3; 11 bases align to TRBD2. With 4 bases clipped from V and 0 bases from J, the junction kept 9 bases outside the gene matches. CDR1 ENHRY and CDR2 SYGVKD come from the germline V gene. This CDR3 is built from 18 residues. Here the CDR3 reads CAISGKPGLAVSTDTQYF. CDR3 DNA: TGTGCCATCAGTGGGAAGCCGGGACTAGCGGTTAGCACAGATACGCAGTATTTT.

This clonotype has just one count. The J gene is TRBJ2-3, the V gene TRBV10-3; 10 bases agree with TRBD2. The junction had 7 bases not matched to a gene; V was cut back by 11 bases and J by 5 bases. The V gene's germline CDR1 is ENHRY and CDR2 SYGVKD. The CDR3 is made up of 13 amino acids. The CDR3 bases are TGTGCCGCCAGCGGGGGGGCCGGAGATACGCAGTATTTT. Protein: CAASGGAGDTQYF.

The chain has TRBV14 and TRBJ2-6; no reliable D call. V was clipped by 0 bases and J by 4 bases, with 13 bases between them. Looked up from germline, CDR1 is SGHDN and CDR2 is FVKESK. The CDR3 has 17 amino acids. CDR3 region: CASSQDIGQTGANVLTF. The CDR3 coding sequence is TGTGCCAGCAGCCAAGATATAGGGCAGACAGGGGCCAACGTCCTGACTTTC.

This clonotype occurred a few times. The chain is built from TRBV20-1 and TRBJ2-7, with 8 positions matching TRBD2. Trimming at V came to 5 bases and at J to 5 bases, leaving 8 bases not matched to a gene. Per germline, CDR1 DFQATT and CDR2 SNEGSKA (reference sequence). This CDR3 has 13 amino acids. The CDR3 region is CSASGTRFDEQYF. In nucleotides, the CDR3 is TGCAGTGCTTCCGGGACTAGATTCGACGAGCAGTACTTC.

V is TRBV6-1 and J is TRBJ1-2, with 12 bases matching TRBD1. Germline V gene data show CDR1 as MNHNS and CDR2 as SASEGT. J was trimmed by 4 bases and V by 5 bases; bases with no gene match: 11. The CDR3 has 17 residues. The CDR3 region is CASSTTGTGGSIYGYTF. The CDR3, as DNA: TGTGCCAGCAGTACCACCGGGACAGGGGGCTCTATCTATGGCTACACCTTC.

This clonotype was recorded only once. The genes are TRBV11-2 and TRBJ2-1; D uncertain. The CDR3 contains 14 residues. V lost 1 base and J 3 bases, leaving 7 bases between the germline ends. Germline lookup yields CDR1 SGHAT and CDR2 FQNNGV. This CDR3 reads CASSLGAFYNEQFF. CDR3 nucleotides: TGTGCCAGCAGCTTAGGTGCGTTCTACAATGAGCAGTTCTTC.

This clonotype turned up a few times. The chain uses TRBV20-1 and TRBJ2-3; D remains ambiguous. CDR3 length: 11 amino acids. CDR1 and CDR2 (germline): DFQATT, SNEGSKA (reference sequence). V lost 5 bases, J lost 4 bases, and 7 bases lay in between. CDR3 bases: TGCAGTGCTTCCATAGCAGATACGCAGTATTTT. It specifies CSASIADTQYF.

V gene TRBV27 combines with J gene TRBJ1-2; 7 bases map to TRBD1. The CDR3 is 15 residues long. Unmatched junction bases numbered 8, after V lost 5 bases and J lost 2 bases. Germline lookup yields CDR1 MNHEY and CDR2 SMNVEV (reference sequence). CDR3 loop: CASSGRGMINYGYTF. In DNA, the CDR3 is TGTGCCAGCAGTGGCAGGGGGATGATCAACTATGGCTACACCTTC.

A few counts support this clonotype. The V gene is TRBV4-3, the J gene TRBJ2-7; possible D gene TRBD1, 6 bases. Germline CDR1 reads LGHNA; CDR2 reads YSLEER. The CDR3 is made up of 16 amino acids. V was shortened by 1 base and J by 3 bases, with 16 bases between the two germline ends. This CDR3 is CASSQATGKSLYEQYF. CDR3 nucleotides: TGCGCCAGCAGCCAAGCTACAGGGAAAAGTCTCTACGAGCAGTACTTC.

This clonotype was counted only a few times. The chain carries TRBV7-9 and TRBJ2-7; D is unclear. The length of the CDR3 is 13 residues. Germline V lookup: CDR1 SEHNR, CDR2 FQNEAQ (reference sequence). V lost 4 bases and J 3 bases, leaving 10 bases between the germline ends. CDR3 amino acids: CASSSPMDYEQYF. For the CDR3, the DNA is TGTGCCAGCAGCTCGCCAATGGACTACGAGCAGTACTTC.

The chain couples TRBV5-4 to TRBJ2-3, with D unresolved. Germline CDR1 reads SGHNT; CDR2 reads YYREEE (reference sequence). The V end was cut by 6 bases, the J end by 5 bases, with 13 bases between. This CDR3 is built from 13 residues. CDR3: CASIDTPGDTQYF. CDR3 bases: TGTGCCAGCATCGATACCCCCGGAGATACGCAGTATTTT.

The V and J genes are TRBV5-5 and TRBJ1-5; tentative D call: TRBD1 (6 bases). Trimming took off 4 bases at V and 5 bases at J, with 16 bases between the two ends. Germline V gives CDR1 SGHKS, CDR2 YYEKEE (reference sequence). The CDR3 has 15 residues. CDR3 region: CASSPDSQKYQPQHF. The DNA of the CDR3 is TGTGCCAGCAGCCCGGACAGCCAAAAATATCAGCCCCAGCATTTT.

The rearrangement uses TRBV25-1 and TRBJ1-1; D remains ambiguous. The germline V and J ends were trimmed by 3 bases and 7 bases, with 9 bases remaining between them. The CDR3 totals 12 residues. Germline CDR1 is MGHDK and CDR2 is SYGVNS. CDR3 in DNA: TGTGCCAGCAGTGACTGGGCCCTTGAAGCTTTCTTT. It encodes CASSDWALEAFF.

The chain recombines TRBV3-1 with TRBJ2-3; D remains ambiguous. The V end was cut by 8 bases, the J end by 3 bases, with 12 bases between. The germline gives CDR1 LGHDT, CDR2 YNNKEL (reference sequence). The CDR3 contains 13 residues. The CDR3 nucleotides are TGTGCCAGCCGTCGGCTTGGGACAGATACGCAGTATTTT. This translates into CASRRLGTDTQYF.

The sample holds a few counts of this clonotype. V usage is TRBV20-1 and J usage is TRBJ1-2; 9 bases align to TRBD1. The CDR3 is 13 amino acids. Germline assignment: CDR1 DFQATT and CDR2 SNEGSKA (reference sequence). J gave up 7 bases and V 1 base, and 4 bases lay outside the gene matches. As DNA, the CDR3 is TGCAGTGCTAGAGGCGGGACAGGGCTTGGCTACACCTTC. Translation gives CSARGGTGLGYTF.

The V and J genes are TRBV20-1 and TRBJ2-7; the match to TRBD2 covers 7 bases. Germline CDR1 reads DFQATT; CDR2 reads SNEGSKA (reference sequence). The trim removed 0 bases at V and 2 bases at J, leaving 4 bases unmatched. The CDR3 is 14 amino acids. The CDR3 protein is CSAREAGLTYEQYF. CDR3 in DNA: TGCAGTGCTAGAGAAGCGGGGTTGACCTACGAGCAGTACTTC.

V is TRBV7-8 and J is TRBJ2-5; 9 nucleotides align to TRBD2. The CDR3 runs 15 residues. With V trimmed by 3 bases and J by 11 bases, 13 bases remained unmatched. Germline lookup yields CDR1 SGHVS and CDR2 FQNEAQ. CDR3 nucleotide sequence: TGTGCCAGCAGCTTTCCGGGACTAGCAAACTATGAGCAGTACTTC. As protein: CASSFPGLANYEQYF.

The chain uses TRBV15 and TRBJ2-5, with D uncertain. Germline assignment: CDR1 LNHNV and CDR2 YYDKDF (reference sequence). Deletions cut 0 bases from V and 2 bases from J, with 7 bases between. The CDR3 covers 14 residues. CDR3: CATSRDGSQETQYF. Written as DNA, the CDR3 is TGTGCCACCAGCAGAGATGGCAGTCAAGAGACCCAGTACTTC.

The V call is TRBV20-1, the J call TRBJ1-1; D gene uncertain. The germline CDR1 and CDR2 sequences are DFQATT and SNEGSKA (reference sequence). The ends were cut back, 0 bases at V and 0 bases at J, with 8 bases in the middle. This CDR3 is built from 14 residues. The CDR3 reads CSARERGLNTEAFF. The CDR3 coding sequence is TGCAGTGCTAGAGAGCGGGGTTTGAACACTGAAGCTTTCTTT.

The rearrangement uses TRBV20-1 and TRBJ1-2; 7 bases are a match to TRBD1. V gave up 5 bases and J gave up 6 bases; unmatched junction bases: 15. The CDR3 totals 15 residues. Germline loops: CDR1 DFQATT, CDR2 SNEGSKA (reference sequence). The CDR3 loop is CSAQPPRRGLDGYTF. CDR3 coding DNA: TGCAGTGCTCAACCCCCCAGGAGGGGGCTAGATGGCTACACCTTC.

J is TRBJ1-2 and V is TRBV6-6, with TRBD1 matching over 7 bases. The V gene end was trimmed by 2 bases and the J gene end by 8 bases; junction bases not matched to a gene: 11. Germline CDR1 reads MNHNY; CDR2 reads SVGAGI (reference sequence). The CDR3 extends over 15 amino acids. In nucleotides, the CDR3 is TGTGCCAGCAGTTACGTCGACAGGGTCAAAAAGGGCTACACCTTC. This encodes CASSYVDRVKKGYTF.